The clone carrying this TCR beta chain has only a few counts. Its target is unknown. V lost 0 bases, J lost 6 bases, and 12 bases lay in between. CDR3 length: 15 residues. Germline CDR1 and CDR2: LGHDT and YNNKEL (reference sequence). TCRdb reanalysed the 5' RACE reads using MiXCR and keeps one entry per CDR3 protein. In the table there are approximately 700,000 distinct CDR3 sequences, roughly 6.2% of which are singletons. The record originates from a study of identical twins. General study results and limits: Models underestimated out-of-frame TCR alpha sharing in monozygotic twins. The analysis was cross-sectional rather than longitudinal within donors. Beta clonotypes that were abundant in cord blood contained fewer insertions, a pattern absent from memory repertoires.

The receptor was derived from a man younger than 35 in good health. V is TRBV3-1 and J is TRBJ1-5; D might be TRBD1 (5 bases). The sequenced material came from naive T cells sorted from blood. Written as DNA, the CDR3 is TGTGCCAGCAGCCAAGAAGCCTGGAGGGGTCAGCCCCAGCATTTT. Its translation: CASSQEAWRGQPQHF.